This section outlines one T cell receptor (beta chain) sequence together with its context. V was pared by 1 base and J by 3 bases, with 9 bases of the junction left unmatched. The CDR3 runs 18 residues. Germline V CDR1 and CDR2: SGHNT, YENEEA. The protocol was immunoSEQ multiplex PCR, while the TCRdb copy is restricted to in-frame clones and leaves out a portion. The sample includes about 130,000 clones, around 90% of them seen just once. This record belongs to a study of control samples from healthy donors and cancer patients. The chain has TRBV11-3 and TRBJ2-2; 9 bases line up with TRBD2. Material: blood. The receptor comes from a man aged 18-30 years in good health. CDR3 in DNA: TGTGCCAGCAGCTTAGGGCTGGGCGGGGGGGGCGACACCGGGGAGCTGTTTTTT. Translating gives CASSLGLGGGGDTGELFF.